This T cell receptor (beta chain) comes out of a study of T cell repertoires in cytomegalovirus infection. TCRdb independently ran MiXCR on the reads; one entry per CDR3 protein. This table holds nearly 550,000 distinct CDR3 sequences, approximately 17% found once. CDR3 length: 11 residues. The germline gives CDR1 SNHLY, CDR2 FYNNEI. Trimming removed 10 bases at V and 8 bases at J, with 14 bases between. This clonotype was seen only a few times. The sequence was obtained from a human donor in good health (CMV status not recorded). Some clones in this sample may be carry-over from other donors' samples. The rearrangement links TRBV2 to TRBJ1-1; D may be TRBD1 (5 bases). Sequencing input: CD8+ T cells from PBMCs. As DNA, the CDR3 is TGTGCCACAAAGGGGAGGGGCGAAGCTTTCTTT. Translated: CATKGRGEAFF.